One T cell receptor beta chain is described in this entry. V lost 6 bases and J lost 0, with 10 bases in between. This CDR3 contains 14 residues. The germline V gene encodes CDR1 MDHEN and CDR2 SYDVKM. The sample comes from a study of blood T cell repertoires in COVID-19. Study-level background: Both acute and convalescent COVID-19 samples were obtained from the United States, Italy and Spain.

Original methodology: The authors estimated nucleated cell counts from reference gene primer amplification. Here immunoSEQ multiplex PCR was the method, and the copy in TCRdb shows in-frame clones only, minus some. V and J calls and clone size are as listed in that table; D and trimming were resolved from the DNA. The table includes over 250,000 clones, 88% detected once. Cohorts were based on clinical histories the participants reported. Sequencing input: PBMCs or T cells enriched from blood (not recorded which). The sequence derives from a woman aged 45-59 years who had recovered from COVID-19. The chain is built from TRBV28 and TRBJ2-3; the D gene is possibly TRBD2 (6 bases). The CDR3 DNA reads TGTGCCAGCAGCGGGGGAAGCAGCACAGATACGCAGTATTTT. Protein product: CASSGGSSTDTQYF.